The rows below give T cell receptor beta chains drawn from one sample of a study of cytomegalovirus exposure and HLA in healthy donors. The protocol was immunoSEQ multiplex PCR, while the TCRdb copy is restricted to in-frame clones and leaves out a portion. Of 200,000 to 250,000 clones listed, about 80% are singletons. Sequencing was performed on PBMCs. The receptors derive from a girl aged 10-17 years in good health and CMV-seronegative. CDR3s include the opening cysteine and the closing phenylalanine or tryptophan. Each record gives: clone size, J gene, CDR3 length, V gene, D gene, CDR3 DNA, CDR3 protein. The D gene is left open where the match is weak. The size of a clone is reported for some rows only, either as once, few or many, or as a class for expanded clones.

abundance: NA
j_gene: TRBJ2-3
len: 14
v_gene: TRBV29-1
d_gene: NA
CDR3nt: TGCAGCGTTGTAGGGGGACAGCGGGAGTGGGCGCAGTATTTT
CDR3aa: CSVVGGQREWAQYF

abundance: NA
j_gene: TRBJ2-1
len: 14
v_gene: TRBV6-6
d_gene: NA
CDR3nt: TGTGCCAGCAGTTACTCGATCAGAAGCAATGAGCAGTTCTTC
CDR3aa: CASSYSIRSNEQFF

abundance: NA
j_gene: TRBJ1-1
len: 14
v_gene: TRBV15
d_gene: NA
CDR3nt: TGTGCCACCAGCAAGGTTCCAGGGGTAACTGAAGCTTTCTTT
CDR3aa: CATSKVPGVTEAFF

abundance: NA
j_gene: TRBJ1-2
len: 14
v_gene: TRBV4-3
d_gene: NA
CDR3nt: TGCGCCAGCAGCCAAGATTCGGGTAAAGGTGGCTACACCTTC
CDR3aa: CASSQDSGKGGYTF

abundance: NA
j_gene: TRBJ1-2
len: 15
v_gene: TRBV28
d_gene: NA
CDR3nt: TGTGCCAGCAGGCCAGGAAAAGGCGAAATCTATGGCTACACCTTC
CDR3aa: CASRPGKGEIYGYTF

abundance: few
j_gene: TRBJ2-5
len: 15
v_gene: TRBV11-1
d_gene: TRBD2
CDR3nt: TGTGCCAGCAGCCGGACTAGCGGAACCCAAGAGACCCAGTACTTC
CDR3aa: CASSRTSGTQETQYF

abundance: NA
j_gene: TRBJ2-3
len: 16
v_gene: TRBV7-2
d_gene: TRBD2
CDR3nt: TGTGCCAGCAGACCCACCGGGACTAGGGGCACAGATACGCAGTATTTT
CDR3aa: CASRPTGTRGTDTQYF

abundance: NA
j_gene: TRBJ1-1
len: 16
v_gene: TRBV6-6
d_gene: TRBD1
CDR3nt: TGTGCCAGCAGTTACTTTTTACAGGGGACGAACACTGAAGTTTTCTTT
CDR3aa: CASSYFLQGTNTEVFF

abundance: NA
j_gene: TRBJ1-2
len: 16
v_gene: TRBV18
d_gene: TRBD1
CDR3nt: TGTGCCAGCTCGCTCATGGGGGGACAGGGGACCTATGGCTACACCTTC
CDR3aa: CASSLMGGQGTYGYTF

abundance: NA
j_gene: TRBJ1-1
len: 13
v_gene: TRBV19
d_gene: NA
CDR3nt: TGTGCCAGTAAACTTCGGGGGAACCTTGAAGCTTTCTTT
CDR3aa: CASKLRGNLEAFF

abundance: once
j_gene: TRBJ2-7
len: 16
v_gene: TRBV4-3
d_gene: TRBD2
CDR3nt: TGCGCCAGCAGCCCGGGACTAGCAGACAGAGACTACGAGCAGTACTTC
CDR3aa: CASSPGLADRDYEQYF

abundance: NA
j_gene: TRBJ2-3
len: 15
v_gene: TRBV7-2
d_gene: NA
CDR3nt: TGTGCCAGCAGCTTGGGTGGGGGACTTGCAGATACGCAGTATTTT
CDR3aa: CASSLGGGLADTQYF

abundance: NA
j_gene: TRBJ1-1
len: 15
v_gene: TRBV18
d_gene: NA
CDR3nt: TGTGCCAGCTCACCACCCCAGGCCCAGAACACTGAAGCTTTCTTT
CDR3aa: CASSPPQAQNTEAFF

abundance: NA
j_gene: TRBJ1-5
len: 15
v_gene: TRBV2
d_gene: TRBD1
CDR3nt: TGTGCCAGCACCGCAAGGACAGGGAGACGACAGCCCCAGCATTTT
CDR3aa: CASTARTGRRQPQHF

abundance: NA
j_gene: TRBJ1-4
len: 14
v_gene: TRBV9
d_gene: TRBD1
CDR3nt: TGTGCCAGCAGCGTGGCAGGGGACAGTCCAGAACTGTTTTTT
CDR3aa: CASSVAGDSPELFF

abundance: NA
j_gene: TRBJ1-3
len: 13
v_gene: TRBV30
d_gene: NA
CDR3nt: TGTGCCTGGAGTGCTACAGGGGGAAACACCATATATTTT
CDR3aa: CAWSATGGNTIYF

abundance: NA
j_gene: TRBJ2-1
len: 17
v_gene: TRBV11-2
d_gene: TRBD2
CDR3nt: TGTGCCAGCAGCGTGGGACTAGCGGGACGGTCCTACAATGAGCAGTTCTTC
CDR3aa: CASSVGLAGRSYNEQFF